This T cell receptor beta chain was captured in a study of blood T cell repertoires in COVID-19. Across the study: Italy, Spain and the United States were the sources of the convalescent and acute COVID-19 samples.

Generated by immunoSEQ multiplex PCR, the TCRdb table keeps only in-frame clones and is missing some. The sample shows 250,000 or so clones, roughly four fifths of them seen only once. This clone was picked up a small number of times. Germline lookup yields CDR1 LNHNV and CDR2 YYDKDF (reference sequence). The CDR3 sequence is 18 residues long. Germline trimming cut 0 bases from V and 4 bases from J; bases unmatched to any gene: 13. The source material was peripheral blood. This clonotype was sampled from an older woman with acute or convalescent COVID-19. The chain joins TRBV15 to TRBJ1-2; 8 bases line up with TRBD1. The CDR3 nucleotides are TGTGCCACCAGCAGAGATCCCTACCGACAGGGGAATGGCTATGGCTACACCTTC. It yields the protein CATSRDPYRQGNGYGYTF.